The 29 T cell receptor beta chains in this list originate from one sample, sequenced in a study of monozygotic twins with inflammatory bowel disease. TCRdb reanalyzed the 5' RACE reads, giving one entry per CDR3 protein sequence and no DNA. The table for this sample gives some 160,000 distinct CDR3 sequences. The sample taken for sequencing was blood. The source of these receptors is a human donor with ulcerative colitis or Crohn's disease, or a healthy co-twin of an affected twin (not recorded which).

This chain joins TRBV20-1 and TRBJ1-1. Germline V CDR1 and CDR2: DFQATT, SNEGSKA (reference sequence). The CDR3 sequence is 12 residues long. CDR3 sequence reads: CSANSEDTEAFF.

The rearrangement uses TRBV5-1 and TRBJ2-7; checking the TCRdb D call of TRBD2 is not possible without DNA. Looked up from germline, CDR1 is SGHRS and CDR2 is YFSETQ. The CDR3 contains 17 residues. CDR3 residues: CASSSGVSGVSSYEQYF.

The V call is TRBV10-3, the J call TRBJ2-1; there is no DNA to check the TCRdb D call of TRBD2. The CDR3 has 20 residues. CDR1 ENHRY and CDR2 SYGVKD come from the germline V gene. CDR3 residues: CAISEWISGAYNGSYNEQFF.

This chain joins TRBV29-1 and TRBJ2-1; TCRdb outputs TRBD2, but without DNA this stays unchecked. Per the germline V gene, CDR1 is SQVTM and CDR2 is ANQGSEA. The CDR3 length is 14 residues. CDR3 residues: CSVEMRLADNEQFF.

The CDR3 sequence: CSASLAGRTDTQYF. The chain is built from TRBV20-1 and TRBJ2-3; without DNA, the TCRdb call of TRBD2 cannot be checked. The CDR3 is 14 residues long. Germline V lookup: CDR1 DFQATT, CDR2 SNEGSKA (reference sequence).

The chain couples TRBV4-3 to TRBJ2-1; TCRdb returns TRBD2, unconfirmable since there is no DNA. CDR3 length: 16 amino acids. Per germline, CDR1 LGHNA and CDR2 YSLEER. The CDR3 reads CASSQDKALAGVEQFF.

The chain recombines TRBV5-1 with TRBJ2-5; the D gene TCRdb calls, TRBD1, cannot be checked with no DNA. CDR1 is SGHRS, CDR2 YFSETQ, per germline. This CDR3 has 14 amino acids. The CDR3 protein is CASSLGQGVETQYF.

The chain carries TRBV7-2 and TRBJ1-2. This CDR3 has 14 residues. The V gene's germline CDR1 is SGHTA and CDR2 FQGNSA. This CDR3 reads CASSSVVSSYGYTF.

The J gene is TRBJ2-2, the V gene TRBV6-1. The CDR3 contains 15 residues. Germline V gene data show CDR1 as MNHNS and CDR2 as SASEGT. The CDR3 protein is CASSDFRPNTGELFF.

V usage is TRBV7-9 and J usage is TRBJ2-5. Germline loops: CDR1 SEHNR, CDR2 FQNEAQ (reference sequence). The CDR3 is 14 amino acids. The CDR3 loop is CASSLAGEVKTQYF.

The rearrangement joins TRBV12-3 or TRBV12-4 to TRBJ1-1. The CDR3 totals 11 residues. CDR3 amino acids: CASLRSTEAFF.

The rearrangement uses TRBV5-1 and TRBJ1-2; TCRdb gives TRBD1 as the D gene, but with no DNA this cannot be confirmed. The CDR3 is 15 amino acids. Germline V gene lookup returns CDR1 SGHRS and CDR2 YFSETQ. CDR3 protein: CASSLAAGANYGYTF. Together with reference TRBV5-1 and TRBJ1-2, the CDR3 gives the full variable domain: KAGVTQTPRYLIKTRGQQVTLSCSPISGHRSVSWYQQTPGQGLQFLFEYFSETQRNKGNFPGRFSGRQFSNSRSEMNVSTLELGDSALYLCASSLAAGANYGYTFGSGTRLTVV.

The chain carries TRBV18 and TRBJ1-1; without DNA, the TCRdb call of TRBD1 cannot be checked. Germline V CDR1 and CDR2: KGHSH, LQKENI. This CDR3 has 15 residues. The CDR3 is CASSPLSTGGTEAFF.

CDR3 protein: CSVEEQGVGYTF. This chain connects TRBV29-1 to TRBJ1-2; checking the TCRdb D call of TRBD1 is not possible without DNA. The CDR3 has 12 residues. The germline CDR1 and CDR2 sequences are SQVTM and ANQGSEA.

This rearrangement joins TRBV20-1 to TRBJ1-6; the TCRdb call, TRBD1, lacks DNA for checking. The CDR3 extends over 16 amino acids. CDR1 and CDR2 (germline): DFQATT, SNEGSKA (reference sequence). The CDR3 sequence is CSATPPTGSYNSPLHF.

The rearrangement links TRBV10-3 to TRBJ1-4; TCRdb lists TRBD1, though no DNA is available to test this call. The CDR3 extends over 14 amino acids. Looked up from germline, CDR1 is ENHRY and CDR2 is SYGVKD. CDR3 loop: CAISAVQGNEKLFF.

The chain carries TRBV15 and TRBJ2-7. CDR3 size: 13 residues. The V gene's germline CDR1 is LNHNV and CDR2 YYDKDF (reference sequence). CDR3: CATSTGNFYEQYF.

V gene TRBV25-1 combines with J gene TRBJ1-1. CDR3 length: 16 amino acids. Germline CDR1 is MGHDK and CDR2 is SYGVNS. CDR3 sequence reads: CASSESGSVGGPEAFF.

This chain joins TRBV30 and TRBJ2-6; the TCRdb call, TRBD1, lacks DNA for checking. Germline V gives CDR1 GTSNPN, CDR2 SVGIG (reference sequence). The CDR3 is 18 amino acids. This chain's CDR3 is CAWSVLGGSQGGANVLTF.

J is TRBJ1-3 and V is TRBV11-1; there is no DNA to check the TCRdb D call of TRBD1. This CDR3 region has 18 residues. Germline CDR1 SGHAT, CDR2 FQDESV (reference sequence). The CDR3: CASSLAQVRAASGNTIYF.

The chain carries TRBV20-1 and TRBJ2-2. The CDR3 extends over 12 amino acids. Germline lookup yields CDR1 DFQATT and CDR2 SNEGSKA (reference sequence). The CDR3 protein is CSARDDNGELFF.

V gene TRBV2 combines with J gene TRBJ2-3; without DNA, the TCRdb call of TRBD2 cannot be checked. This CDR3 is 17 amino acids long. The germline CDR1 and CDR2 sequences are SNHLY and FYNNEI. The CDR3 protein is CANRDPLAGGRTDTQYF.

The V gene is TRBV23-1, the J gene TRBJ1-2; the D gene TCRdb calls, TRBD1, cannot be checked with no DNA. TRBV23-1 is an ORF, with its function uncertain. The CDR3 totals 15 residues. The CDR3 loop is CASSQSETGQLGYTF.

This chain joins TRBV10-3 and TRBJ1-2; TCRdb outputs TRBD1, but without DNA this stays unchecked. This CDR3 has 13 amino acids. Germline V gene sequence: CDR1 ENHRY, CDR2 SYGVKD. The CDR3: CATPDRGQYGYTF.

The chain uses TRBV5-4 and TRBJ2-7; TCRdb's D call, TRBD1, is unchecked because there is no DNA. The CDR3 has 14 residues. Germline-derived CDR1 and CDR2 are SGHNT and YYREEE (reference sequence). The CDR3 sequence: CASSLESGTGEQYF.

The V and J genes are TRBV10-3 and TRBJ1-1; the TRBD1 assignment by TCRdb is unverifiable without DNA. CDR1 ENHRY and CDR2 SYGVKD come from the germline V gene. This CDR3 is built from 12 residues. CDR3 in amino acids: CAIGTGNTEAFF.

V is TRBV3-1 and J is TRBJ2-1; there is no DNA to check the TCRdb D call of TRBD2. In germline, CDR1 is LGHDT, CDR2 YNNKEL (reference sequence). The CDR3 consists of 17 residues. CDR3 sequence: CASSQGLLAPTYNEQFF.

V usage is TRBV7-2 and J usage is TRBJ2-2; the D call of TRBD2 rests on TCRdb alone, since no DNA is present to check it. CDR3 length: 16 amino acids. Germline V gene lookup returns CDR1 SGHTA and CDR2 FQGNSA. CDR3 loop: CASSLTSSRATGELFF. The full variable domain, in which reference TRBV7-2 and TRBJ2-2 provide the parts outside the CDR3, is GAGVSQSPSNKVTEKGKDVELRCDPISGHTALYWYRQSLGQGLEFLIYFQGNSAPDKSGLPSDRFSAERTGGSVSTLTIQRTQQEDSAVYLCASSLTSSRATGELFFGEGSRLTVL.

V is TRBV7-3 and J is TRBJ2-1; TCRdb selects TRBD2, and the lack of DNA leaves this call unchecked. Germline loops: CDR1 SGHTA, CDR2 FQGTGA. The length of the CDR3 is 16 residues. This CDR3 is CASSPGTTLTNNEQFF.